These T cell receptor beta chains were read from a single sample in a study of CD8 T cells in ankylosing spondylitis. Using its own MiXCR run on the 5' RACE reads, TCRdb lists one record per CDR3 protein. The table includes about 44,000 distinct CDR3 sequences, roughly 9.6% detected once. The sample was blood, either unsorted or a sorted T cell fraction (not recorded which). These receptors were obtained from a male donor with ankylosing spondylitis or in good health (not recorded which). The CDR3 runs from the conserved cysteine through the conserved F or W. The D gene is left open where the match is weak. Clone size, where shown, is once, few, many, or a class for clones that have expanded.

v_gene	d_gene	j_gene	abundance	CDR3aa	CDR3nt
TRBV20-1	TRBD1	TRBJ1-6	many	CSAAGQGDIYNSPLHF	TGCAGTGCTGCCGGACAGGGAGACATCTATAATTCACCCCTCCACTTT
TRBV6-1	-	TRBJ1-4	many	CASSPSSLEKLFF	TGTGCCAGCAGTCCGAGTTCACTAGAAAAACTGTTTTTT
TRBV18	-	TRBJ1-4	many	CASSPTNWGEKLFF	TGTGCCAGCTCACCGACGAATTGGGGTGAAAAACTGTTTTTT
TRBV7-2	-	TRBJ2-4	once	CASSLVAGRPKNIQYF	TGTGCCAGCAGCTTAGTGGCAGGGCGCCCCAAAAACATTCAGTACTTC
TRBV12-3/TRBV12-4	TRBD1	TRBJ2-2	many	CASSLVAPGTGGGELFF	TGTGCCAGCAGTTTAGTCGCACCCGGGACAGGGGGCGGAGAGCTGTTTTTT
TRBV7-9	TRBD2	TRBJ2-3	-	CASSPRGDTDTQYF	TGTGCCAGCAGCCCGCGGGGGGACACAGATACGCAGTATTTT
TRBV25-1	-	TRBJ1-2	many	CASSGSFSLENYTF	TGTGCCAGCAGTGGATCTTTCAGCCTAGAGAACTACACCTTC
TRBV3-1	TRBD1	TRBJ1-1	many	CASSQGQGRTEAFF	TGTGCCAGCAGCCAAGGACAGGGGAGAACTGAAGCTTTCTTT
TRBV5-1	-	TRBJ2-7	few	CASSGQGGSYEQYF	TGCGCCAGCAGCGGCCAGGGAGGCTCCTACGAGCAGTACTTC
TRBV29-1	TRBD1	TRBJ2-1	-	CSVDELGQGDNEQFF	TGCAGCGTTGATGAGCTGGGACAGGGGGACAATGAGCAGTTCTTC
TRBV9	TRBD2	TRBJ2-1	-	CASSSSGGPFNEQFF	TGTGCCAGCAGCAGTAGCGGGGGACCTTTCAATGAGCAGTTCTTC
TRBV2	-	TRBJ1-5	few	CASSEARGAGQPQHF	TGTGCCAGCAGTGAAGCGCGAGGGGCAGGGCAGCCCCAGCATTTT
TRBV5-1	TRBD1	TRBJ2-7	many	CASSLFYLGGGYEQYF	TGCGCCAGCAGCTTGTTCTACCTAGGGGGCGGTTACGAGCAGTACTTC
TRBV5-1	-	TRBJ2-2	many	CASSLAARGTGELFF	TGCGCCAGCAGCTTGGCCGCCCGGGGCACCGGGGAGCTGTTTTTT
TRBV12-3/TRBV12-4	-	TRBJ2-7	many	CASNLRQGGEQYF	TGTGCCAGCAACCTGCGACAGGGAGGCGAGCAGTACTTC